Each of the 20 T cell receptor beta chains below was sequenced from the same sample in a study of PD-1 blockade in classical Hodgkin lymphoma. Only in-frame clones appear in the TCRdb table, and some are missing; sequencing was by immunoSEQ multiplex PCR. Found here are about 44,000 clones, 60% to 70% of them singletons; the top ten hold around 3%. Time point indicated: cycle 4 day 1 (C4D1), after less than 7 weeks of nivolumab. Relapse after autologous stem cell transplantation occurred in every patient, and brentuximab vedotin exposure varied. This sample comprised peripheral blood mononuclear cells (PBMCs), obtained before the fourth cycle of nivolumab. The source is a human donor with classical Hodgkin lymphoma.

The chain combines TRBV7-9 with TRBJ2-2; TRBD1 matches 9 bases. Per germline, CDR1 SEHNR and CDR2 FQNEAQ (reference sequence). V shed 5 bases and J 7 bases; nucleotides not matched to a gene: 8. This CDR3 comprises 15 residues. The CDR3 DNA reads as TGTGCCAGCAGCCAGGGACAGGGTCGGGACGGGGAGCTGTTTTTT. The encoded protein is CASSQGQGRDGELFF.

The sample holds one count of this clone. In nucleotides, the CDR3 is TGTGCCAGCAGTTCCCCAAGGGGGGGCAGGGCGAGAAGTTCTGGGGCCAACGTCCTGACTTTC. Amino acid sequence: CASSSPRGGRARSSGANVLTF. This chain joins TRBV27 and TRBJ2-6; tentative D call: TRBD2 (7 bases). The CDR3 spans 21 residues. CDR1 MNHEY and CDR2 SMNVEV come from the germline V gene (reference sequence). V gave up 4 bases and J gave up 1 base, with 26 bases separating them.

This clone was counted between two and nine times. The CDR3 loop is CASSKTSGGLSTDTQYF. The CDR3 coding sequence is TGTGCCAGCAGTAAGACTAGCGGGGGCCTAAGCACAGATACGCAGTATTTT. The V and J genes are TRBV28 and TRBJ2-3; 12 bases are shared with TRBD2. Trimming at V came to 5 bases and at J to 0 bases, leaving 6 bases not matched to a gene. This CDR3 has 17 residues. The germline V gene encodes CDR1 MDHEN and CDR2 SYDVKM.

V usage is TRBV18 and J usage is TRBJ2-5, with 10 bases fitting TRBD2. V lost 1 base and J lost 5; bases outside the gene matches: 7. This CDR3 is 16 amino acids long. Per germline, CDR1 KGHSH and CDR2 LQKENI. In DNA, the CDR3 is TGTGCCAGCTCACCACGAAGACTAGCGGGTGGGGAGACCCAGTACTTC. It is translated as CASSPRRLAGGETQYF.

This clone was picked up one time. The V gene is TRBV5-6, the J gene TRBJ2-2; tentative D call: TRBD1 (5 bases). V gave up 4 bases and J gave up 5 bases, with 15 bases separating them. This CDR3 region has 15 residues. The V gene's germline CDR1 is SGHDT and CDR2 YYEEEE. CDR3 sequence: CASSPTQGRTGELFF. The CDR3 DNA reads TGTGCCAGCAGCCCGACTCAGGGTAGGACCGGGGAGCTGTTTTTT.

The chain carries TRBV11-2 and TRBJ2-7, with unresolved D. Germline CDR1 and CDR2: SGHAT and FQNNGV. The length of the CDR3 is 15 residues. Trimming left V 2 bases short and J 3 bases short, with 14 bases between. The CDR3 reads CASSLSSVHFYEQYF. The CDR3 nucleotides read TGTGCCAGCAGCTTATCGTCTGTCCATTTCTACGAGCAGTACTTC.

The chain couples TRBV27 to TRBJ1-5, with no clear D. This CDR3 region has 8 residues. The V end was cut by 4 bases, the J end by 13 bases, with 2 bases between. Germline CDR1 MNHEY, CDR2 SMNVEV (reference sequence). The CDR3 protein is CASSWQHF. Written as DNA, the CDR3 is TGTGCCAGCAGTTGGCAGCATTTT.

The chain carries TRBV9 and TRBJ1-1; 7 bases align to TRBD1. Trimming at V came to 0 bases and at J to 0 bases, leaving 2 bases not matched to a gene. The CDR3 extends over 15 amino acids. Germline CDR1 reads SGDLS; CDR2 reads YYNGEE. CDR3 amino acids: CASSVDRGVNTEAFF. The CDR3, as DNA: TGTGCCAGCAGCGTAGACAGGGGCGTGAACACTGAAGCTTTCTTT.

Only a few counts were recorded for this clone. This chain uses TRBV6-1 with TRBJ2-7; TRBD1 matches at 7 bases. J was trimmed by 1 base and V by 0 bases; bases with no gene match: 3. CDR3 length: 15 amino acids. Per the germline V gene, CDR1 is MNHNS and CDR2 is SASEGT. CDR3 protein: CASSEAVQGSYEQYF. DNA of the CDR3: TGTGCCAGCAGTGAAGCGGTACAGGGGTCCTACGAGCAGTACTTC.

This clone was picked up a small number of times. The CDR3 sequence: CASRGSAGAFF. CDR3 nucleotide sequence: TGTGCCAGCAGGGGTTCAGCTGGAGCTTTCTTT. V and J are TRBV6-6 and TRBJ1-1; no reliable D call. Germline CDR1 MNHNY, CDR2 SVGAGI (reference sequence). The ends were cut back, 6 bases at V and 10 bases at J, with 12 bases in the middle. The CDR3 runs 11 residues.

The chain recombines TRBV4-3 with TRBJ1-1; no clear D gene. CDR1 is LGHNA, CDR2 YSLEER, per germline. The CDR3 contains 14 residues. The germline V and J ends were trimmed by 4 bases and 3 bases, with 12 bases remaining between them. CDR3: CASSPDPGDTEAFF. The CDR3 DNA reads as TGCGCCAGCAGCCCTGACCCCGGGGACACTGAAGCTTTCTTT.

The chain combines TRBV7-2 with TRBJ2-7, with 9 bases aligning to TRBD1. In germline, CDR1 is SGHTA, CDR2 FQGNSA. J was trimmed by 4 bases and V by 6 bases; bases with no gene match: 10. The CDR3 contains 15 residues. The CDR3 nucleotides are TGTGCCAGCAGGACTGTGGGACAGGGTCGGTACGAGCAGTACTTC. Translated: CASRTVGQGRYEQYF.

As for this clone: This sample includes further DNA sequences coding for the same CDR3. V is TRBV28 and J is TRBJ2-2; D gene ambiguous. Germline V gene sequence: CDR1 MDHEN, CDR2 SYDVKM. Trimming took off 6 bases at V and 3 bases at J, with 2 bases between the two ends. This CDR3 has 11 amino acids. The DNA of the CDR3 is TGTGCCAGCAGCTACACCGGGGAGCTGTTTTTT. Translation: CASSYTGELFF.

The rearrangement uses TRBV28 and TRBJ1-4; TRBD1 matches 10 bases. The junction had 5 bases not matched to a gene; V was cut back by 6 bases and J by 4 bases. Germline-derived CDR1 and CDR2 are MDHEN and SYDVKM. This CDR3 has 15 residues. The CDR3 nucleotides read TGTGCCAGCAGGACAGGGGGCGTAGGTAATGAAAAACTGTTTTTT. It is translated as CASRTGGVGNEKLFF. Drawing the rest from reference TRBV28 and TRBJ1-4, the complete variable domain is DVKVTQSSRYLVKRTGEKVFLECVQDMDHENMFWYRQDPGLGLRLIYFSYDVKMKEKGDIPEGYSVSREKKERFSLILESASTNQTSMYLCASRTGGVGNEKLFFGSGTQLSVL.

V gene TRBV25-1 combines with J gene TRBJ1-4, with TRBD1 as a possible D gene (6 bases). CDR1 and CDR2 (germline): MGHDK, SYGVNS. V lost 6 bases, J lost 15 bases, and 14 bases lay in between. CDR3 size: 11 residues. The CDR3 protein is CASSGDTVLFF. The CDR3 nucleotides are TGTGCCAGCAGCGGGGACACTGTCTTGTTTTTT.

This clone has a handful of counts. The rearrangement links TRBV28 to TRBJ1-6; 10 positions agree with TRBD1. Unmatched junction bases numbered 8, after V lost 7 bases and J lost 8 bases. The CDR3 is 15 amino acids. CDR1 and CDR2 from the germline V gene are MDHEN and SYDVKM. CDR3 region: CASTSPGQGYSPLHF. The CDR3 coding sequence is TGTGCCAGCACTTCCCCGGGACAGGGGTATTCACCCCTCCACTTT.

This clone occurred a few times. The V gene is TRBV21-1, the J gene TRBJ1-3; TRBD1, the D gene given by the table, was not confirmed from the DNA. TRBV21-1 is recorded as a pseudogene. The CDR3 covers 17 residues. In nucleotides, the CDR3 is TGTGCCAGCACCCCTCCTCTAACAGGGGCTTCTGGAAACACCATATATTTT. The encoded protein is CASTPPLTGASGNTIYF.

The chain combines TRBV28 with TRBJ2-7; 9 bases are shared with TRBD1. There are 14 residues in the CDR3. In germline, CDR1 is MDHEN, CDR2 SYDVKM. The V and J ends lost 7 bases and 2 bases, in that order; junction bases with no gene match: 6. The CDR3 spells CASTRDRGAYEQYF. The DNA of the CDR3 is TGTGCCAGCACCCGCGACAGGGGGGCCTACGAGCAGTACTTC.

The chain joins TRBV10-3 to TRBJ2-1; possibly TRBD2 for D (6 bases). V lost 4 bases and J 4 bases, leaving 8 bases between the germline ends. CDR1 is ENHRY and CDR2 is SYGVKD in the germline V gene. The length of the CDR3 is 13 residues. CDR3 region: CAISGGEYNEQFF. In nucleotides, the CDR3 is TGTGCCATCAGTGGGGGGGAGTACAATGAGCAGTTCTTC.

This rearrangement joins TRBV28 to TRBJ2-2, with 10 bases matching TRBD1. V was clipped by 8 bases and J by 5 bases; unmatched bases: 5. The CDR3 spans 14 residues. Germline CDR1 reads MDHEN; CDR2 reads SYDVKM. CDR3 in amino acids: CASLGQGRTGELFF. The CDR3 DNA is TGTGCCAGCCTGGGACAGGGGAGGACCGGGGAGCTGTTTTTT. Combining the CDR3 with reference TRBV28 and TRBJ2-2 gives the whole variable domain DVKVTQSSRYLVKRTGEKVFLECVQDMDHENMFWYRQDPGLGLRLIYFSYDVKMKEKGDIPEGYSVSREKKERFSLILESASTNQTSMYLCASLGQGRTGELFFGEGSRLTVL.